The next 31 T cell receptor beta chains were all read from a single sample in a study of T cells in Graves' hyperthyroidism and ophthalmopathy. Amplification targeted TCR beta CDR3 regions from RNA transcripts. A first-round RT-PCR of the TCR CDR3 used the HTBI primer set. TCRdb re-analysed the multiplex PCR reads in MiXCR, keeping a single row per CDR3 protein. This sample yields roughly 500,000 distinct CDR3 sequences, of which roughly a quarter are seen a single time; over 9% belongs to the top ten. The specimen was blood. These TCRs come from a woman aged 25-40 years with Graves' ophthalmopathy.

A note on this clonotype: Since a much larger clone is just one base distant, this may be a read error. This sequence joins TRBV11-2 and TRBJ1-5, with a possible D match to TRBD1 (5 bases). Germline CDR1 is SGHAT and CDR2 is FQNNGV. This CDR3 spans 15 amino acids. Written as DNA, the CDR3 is TGTGTCAGCAGCCTTGCTGAGGGGTACAATCAGCCCCAGCATTTT. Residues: CVSSLAEGYNQPQHF.

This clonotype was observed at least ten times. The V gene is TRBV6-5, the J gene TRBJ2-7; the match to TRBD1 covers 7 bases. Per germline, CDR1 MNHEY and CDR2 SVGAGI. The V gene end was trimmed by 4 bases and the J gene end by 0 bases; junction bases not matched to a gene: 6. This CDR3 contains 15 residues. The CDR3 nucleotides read TGTGCCAGCAGTTTATCCGGGACAGTCTCCTACGAGCAGTACTTC. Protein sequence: CASSLSGTVSYEQYF.

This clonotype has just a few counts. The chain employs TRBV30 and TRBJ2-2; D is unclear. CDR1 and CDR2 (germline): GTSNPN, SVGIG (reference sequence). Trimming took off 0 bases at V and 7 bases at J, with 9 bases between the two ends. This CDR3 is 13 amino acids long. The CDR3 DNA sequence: TGTGCCTGGAGTGTAGTAAGGGACGGGGAGCTGTTTTTT. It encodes CAWSVVRDGELFF. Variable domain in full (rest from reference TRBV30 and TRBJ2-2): SQTIHQWPATLVQPVGSPLSLECTVEGTSNPNLYWYRQAAGRGLQLLFYSVGIGQISSEVPQNLSASRPQDRQFILSSKKLLLSDSGFYLCAWSVVRDGELFFGEGSRLTVL.

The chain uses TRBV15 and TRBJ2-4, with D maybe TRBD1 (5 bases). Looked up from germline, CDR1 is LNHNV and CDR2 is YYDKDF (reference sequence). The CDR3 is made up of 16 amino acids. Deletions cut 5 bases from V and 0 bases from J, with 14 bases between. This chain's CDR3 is CATSRAGASAKNIQYF. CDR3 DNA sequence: TGTGCCACCAGCCGGGCTGGGGCCTCAGCCAAAAACATTCAGTACTTC.

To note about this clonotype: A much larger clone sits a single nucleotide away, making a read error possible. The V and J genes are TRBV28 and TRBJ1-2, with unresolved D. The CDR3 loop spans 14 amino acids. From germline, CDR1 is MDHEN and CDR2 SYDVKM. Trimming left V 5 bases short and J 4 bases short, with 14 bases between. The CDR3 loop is CASSTQAYSYGYTF. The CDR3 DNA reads TGTGCCAGCAGTACCCAAGCGTATAGCTATGGCTACACCTTC.

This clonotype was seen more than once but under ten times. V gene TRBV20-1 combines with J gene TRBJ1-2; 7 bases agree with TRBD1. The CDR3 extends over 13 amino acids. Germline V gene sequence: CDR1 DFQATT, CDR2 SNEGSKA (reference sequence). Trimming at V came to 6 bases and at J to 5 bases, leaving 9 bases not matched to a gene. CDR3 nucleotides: TGCAGTGCCCCCGAGACAGGGCTTTATGGCTACACCTTC. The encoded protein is CSAPETGLYGYTF.

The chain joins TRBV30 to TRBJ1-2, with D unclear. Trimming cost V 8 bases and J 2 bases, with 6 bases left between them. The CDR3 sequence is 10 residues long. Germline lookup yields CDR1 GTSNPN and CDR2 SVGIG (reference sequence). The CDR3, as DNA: TGTGCCGTGGTGAACTATGGCTACACCTTC. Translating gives CAVVNYGYTF.

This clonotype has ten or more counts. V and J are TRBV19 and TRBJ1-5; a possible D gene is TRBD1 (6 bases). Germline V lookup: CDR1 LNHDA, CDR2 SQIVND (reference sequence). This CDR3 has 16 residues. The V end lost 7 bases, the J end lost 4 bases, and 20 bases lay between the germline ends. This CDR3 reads CASKEGGPSGNQPQHF. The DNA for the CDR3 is TGTGCCAGTAAGGAAGGGGGACCTTCAGGGAATCAGCCCCAGCATTTT.

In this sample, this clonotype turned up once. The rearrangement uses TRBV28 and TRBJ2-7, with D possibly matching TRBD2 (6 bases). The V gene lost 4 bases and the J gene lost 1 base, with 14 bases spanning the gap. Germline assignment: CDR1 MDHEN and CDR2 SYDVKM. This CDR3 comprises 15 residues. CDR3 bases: TGTGCCAGCAGTTCCCCCGGCGGGGTTTCCTACGAGCAGTACTTC. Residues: CASSSPGGVSYEQYF. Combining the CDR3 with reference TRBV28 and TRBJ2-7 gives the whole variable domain DVKVTQSSRYLVKRTGEKVFLECVQDMDHENMFWYRQDPGLGLRLIYFSYDVKMKEKGDIPEGYSVSREKKERFSLILESASTNQTSMYLCASSSPGGVSYEQYFGPGTRLTVT.

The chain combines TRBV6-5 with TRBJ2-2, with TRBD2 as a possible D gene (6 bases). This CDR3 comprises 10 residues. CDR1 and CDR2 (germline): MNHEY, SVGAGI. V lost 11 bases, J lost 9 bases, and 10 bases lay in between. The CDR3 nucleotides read TGTGCCTCGGGGGTCCGGGAGCTGTTTTTT. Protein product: CASGVRELFF.

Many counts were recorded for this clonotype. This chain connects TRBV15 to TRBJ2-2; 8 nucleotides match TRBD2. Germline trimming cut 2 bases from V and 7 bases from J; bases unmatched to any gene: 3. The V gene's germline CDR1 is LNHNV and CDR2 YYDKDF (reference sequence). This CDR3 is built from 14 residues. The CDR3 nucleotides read TGTGCCACCAGCAGACCGGGGGGGAACGGGGAGCTGTTTTTT. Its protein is CATSRPGGNGELFF.

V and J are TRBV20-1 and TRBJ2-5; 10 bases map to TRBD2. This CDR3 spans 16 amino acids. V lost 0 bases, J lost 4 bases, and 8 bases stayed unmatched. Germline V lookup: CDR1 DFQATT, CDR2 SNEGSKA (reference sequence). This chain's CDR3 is CSARDSELAGTETQYF. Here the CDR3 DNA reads TGCAGTGCTAGAGATTCCGAACTAGCGGGAACAGAGACCCAGTACTTC.

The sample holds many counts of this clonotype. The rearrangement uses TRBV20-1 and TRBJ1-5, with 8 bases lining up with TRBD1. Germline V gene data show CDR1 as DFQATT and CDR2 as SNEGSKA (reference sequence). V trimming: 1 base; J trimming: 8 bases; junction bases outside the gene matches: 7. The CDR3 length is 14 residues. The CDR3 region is CSARGQGAFEPQHF. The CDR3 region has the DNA TGCAGTGCTAGAGGTCAGGGGGCTTTTGAGCCCCAGCATTTT.

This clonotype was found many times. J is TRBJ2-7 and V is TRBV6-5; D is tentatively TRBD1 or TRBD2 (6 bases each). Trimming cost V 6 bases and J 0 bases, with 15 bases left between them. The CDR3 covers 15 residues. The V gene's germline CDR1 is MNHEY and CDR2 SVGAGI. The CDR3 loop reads CASSLGGQSSYEQYF. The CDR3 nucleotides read TGTGCCAGCAGCTTAGGGGGGCAAAGCTCCTACGAGCAGTACTTC.

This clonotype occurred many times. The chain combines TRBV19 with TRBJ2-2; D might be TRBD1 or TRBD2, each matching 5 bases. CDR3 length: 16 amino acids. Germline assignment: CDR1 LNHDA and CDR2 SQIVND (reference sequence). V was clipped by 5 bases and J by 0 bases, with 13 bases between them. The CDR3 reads CASSDGTLTNTGELFF. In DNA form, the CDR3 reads TGTGCCAGTAGTGATGGGACGCTCACGAACACCGGGGAGCTGTTTTTT.

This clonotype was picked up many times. The CDR3 nucleotides are TGTGCCAGCAGTTACGAAGGGACAGGGGGCCGTGGCTACACCTTC. This gives the protein CASSYEGTGGRGYTF. This rearrangement joins TRBV6-5 to TRBJ1-2, with 12 bases matching TRBD1. In germline, CDR1 is MNHEY, CDR2 SVGAGI. The CDR3 totals 15 residues. Germline trimming cut 2 bases from V and 7 bases from J; bases unmatched to any gene: 5.

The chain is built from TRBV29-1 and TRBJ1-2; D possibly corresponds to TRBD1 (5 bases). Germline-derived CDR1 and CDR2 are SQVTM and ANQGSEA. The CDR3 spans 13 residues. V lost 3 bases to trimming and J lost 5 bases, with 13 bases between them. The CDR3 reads CSVDPRDVYGYTF. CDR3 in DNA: TGCAGCGTTGACCCCCGGGACGTTTATGGCTACACCTTC.

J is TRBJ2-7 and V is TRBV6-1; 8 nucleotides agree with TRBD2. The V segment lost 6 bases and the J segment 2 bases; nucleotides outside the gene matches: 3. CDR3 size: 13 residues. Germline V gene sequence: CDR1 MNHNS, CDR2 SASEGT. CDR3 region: CASRAGLAYEQYF. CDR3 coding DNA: TGTGCCAGCAGGGCGGGACTAGCCTACGAGCAGTACTTC.

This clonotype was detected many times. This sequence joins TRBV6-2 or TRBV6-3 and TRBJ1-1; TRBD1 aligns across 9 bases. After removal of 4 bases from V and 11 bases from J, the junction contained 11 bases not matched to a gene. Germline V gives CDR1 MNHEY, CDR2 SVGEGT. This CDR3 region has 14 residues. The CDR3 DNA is TGTGCCAGCAGTTCCCAACCCGACAGGGGGTACGCTTTCTTT. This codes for CASSSQPDRGYAFF.

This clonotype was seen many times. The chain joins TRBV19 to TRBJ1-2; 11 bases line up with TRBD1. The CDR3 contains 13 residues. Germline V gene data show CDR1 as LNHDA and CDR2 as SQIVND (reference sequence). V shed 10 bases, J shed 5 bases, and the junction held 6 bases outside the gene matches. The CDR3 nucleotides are TGTGCCACCTCGGACAGGGGGCTTTATGGCTACACCTTC. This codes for CATSDRGLYGYTF.

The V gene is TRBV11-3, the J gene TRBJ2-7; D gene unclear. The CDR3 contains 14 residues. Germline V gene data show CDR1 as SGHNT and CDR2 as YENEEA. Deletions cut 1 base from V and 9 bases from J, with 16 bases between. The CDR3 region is CASSLAASVSWQYF. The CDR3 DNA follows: TGTGCCAGCAGCTTAGCCGCCTCGGTGTCTTGGCAGTACTTC.

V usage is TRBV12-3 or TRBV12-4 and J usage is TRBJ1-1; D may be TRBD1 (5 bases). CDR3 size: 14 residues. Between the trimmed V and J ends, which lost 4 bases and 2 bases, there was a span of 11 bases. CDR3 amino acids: CASSSGGTNTEAFF. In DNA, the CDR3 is TGTGCCAGCAGTTCGGGGGGTACTAACACTGAAGCTTTCTTT.

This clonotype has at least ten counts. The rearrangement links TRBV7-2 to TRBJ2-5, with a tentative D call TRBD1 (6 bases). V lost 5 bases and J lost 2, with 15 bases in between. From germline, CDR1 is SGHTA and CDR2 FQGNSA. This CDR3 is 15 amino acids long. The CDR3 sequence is CASSLAPDRQETQYF. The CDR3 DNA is TGTGCCAGCAGCCTGGCCCCGGACAGACAAGAGACCCAGTACTTC.

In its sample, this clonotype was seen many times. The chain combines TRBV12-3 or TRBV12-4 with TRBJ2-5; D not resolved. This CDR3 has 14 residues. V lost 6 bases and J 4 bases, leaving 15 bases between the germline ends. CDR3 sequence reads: CASSYTEELETQYF. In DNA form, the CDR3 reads TGTGCCAGCAGCTACACTGAGGAGCTAGAGACCCAGTACTTC.

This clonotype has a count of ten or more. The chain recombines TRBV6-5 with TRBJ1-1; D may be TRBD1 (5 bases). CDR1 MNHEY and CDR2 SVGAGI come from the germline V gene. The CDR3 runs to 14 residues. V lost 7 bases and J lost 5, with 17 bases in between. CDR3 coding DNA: TGTGCCAGCATTATAAGCAGGGAAGGTACTGAAGCTTTCTTT. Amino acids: CASIISREGTEAFF.

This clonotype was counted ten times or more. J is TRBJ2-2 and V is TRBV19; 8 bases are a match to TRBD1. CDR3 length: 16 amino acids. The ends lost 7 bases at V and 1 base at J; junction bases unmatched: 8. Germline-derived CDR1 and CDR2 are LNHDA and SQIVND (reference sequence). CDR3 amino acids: CASMWNRGKNTGELFF. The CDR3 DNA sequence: TGTGCCAGTATGTGGAACAGGGGGAAGAACACCGGGGAGCTGTTTTTT. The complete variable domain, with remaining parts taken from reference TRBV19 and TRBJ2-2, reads DGGITQSPKYLFRKEGQNVTLSCEQNLNHDAMYWYRQDPGQGLRLIYYSQIVNDFQKGDIAEGYSVSREKKESFPLTVTSAQKNPTAFYLCASMWNRGKNTGELFFGEGSRLTVL.

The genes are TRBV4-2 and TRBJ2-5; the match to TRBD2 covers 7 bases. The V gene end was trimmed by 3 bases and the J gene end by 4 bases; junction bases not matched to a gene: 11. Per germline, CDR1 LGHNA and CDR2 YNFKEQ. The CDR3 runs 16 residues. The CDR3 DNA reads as TGTGCCAGCAGCCAGGGCTTACCGGGACTATCAGAGACCCAGTACTTC. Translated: CASSQGLPGLSETQYF.

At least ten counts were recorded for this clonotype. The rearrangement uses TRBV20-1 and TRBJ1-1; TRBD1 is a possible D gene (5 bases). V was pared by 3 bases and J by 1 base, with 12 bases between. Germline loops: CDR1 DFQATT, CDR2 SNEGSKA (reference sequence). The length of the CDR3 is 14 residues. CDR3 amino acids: CSASPRAQNTEAFF. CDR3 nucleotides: TGCAGTGCTAGCCCCAGGGCCCAGAACACTGAAGCTTTCTTT.

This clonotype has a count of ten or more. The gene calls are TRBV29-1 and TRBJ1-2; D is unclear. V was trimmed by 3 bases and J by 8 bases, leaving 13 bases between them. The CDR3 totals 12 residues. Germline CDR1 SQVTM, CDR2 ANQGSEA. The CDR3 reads CSVEWQQWGYTF. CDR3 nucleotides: TGCAGCGTTGAGTGGCAGCAATGGGGCTACACCTTC. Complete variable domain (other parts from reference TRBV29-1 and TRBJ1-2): SAVISQKPSRDICQRGTSLTIQCQVDSQVTMMFWYRQQPGQSLTLIATANQGSEATYESGFVIDKFPISRPNLTFSTLTVSNMSPEDSSIYLCSVEWQQWGYTFGSGTRLTVV.

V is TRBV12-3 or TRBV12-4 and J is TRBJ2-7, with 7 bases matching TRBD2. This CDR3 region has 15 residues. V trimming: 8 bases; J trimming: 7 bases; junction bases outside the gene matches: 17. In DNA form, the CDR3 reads TGTGCCAGCGCCCCGACTGGCGGGGGTGTTGGGGAGCAGTACTTC. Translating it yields CASAPTGGGVGEQYF.

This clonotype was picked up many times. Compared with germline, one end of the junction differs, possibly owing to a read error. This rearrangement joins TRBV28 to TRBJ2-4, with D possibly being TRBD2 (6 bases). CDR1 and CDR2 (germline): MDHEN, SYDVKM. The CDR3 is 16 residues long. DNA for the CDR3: TGTGCCAGCAGTTTAGGAAGGACGGGAGCCAAAAACATTCAATACTTC. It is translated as CASSLGRTGAKNIQYF.